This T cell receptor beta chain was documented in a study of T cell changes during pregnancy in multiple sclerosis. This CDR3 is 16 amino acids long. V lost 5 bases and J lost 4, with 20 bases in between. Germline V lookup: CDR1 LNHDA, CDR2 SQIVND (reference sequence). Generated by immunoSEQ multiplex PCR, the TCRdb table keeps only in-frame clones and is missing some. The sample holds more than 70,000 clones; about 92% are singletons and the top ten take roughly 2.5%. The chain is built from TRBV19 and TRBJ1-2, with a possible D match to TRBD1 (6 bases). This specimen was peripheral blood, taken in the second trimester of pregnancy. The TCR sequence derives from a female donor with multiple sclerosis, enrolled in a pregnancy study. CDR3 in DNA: TGTGCCAGTAGTCCTGAACAGGGTAGGAGTGGCTATGGCTACACCTTC. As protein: CASSPEQGRSGYGYTF. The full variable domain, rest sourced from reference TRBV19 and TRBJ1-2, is DGGITQSPKYLFRKEGQNVTLSCEQNLNHDAMYWYRQDPGQGLRLIYYSQIVNDFQKGDIAEGYSVSREKKESFPLTVTSAQKNPTAFYLCASSPEQGRSGYGYTFGSGTRLTVV.